Following are 24 T cell receptor beta chains from one sample sequenced in a study of shared clonotypes between healthy human individuals (dated by TCRdb to 2018 to 2020). The library was obtained by the immunoSEQ multiplex PCR assay. As stored in TCRdb, this immuneACCESS dataset retains in-frame rearrangements with V and J assigned. A fraction of the clones does not appear; measured against another copy, unresolved V genes explain less than half of the discrepancy, and the remainder lacks a known reason. In all, the sample holds a few million clones, and 95% of those were seen once. Of the sample, over 0.1% falls within the top ten clones. The sequenced sample was naive CD4+ T cells sorted from blood. The cell subset or site label of this sample denotes: CD45RA+ positively selected. The receptors come from a man between 18 and 29 years old in good health.

The V gene is TRBV28, the J gene TRBJ1-5, with D perhaps TRBD1 (6 bases). This CDR3 is built from 17 residues. The ends were cut back, 7 bases at V and 0 bases at J, with 19 bases in the middle. Germline values: CDR1 MDHEN, CDR2 SYDVKM. Here the CDR3 reads CASKISGAKYSNQPQHF. The CDR3 DNA reads TGTGCCAGCAAGATCTCAGGGGCGAAATATAGCAATCAGCCCCAGCATTTT. The complete variable domain, with remaining parts taken from reference TRBV28 and TRBJ1-5, reads DVKVTQSSRYLVKRTGEKVFLECVQDMDHENMFWYRQDPGLGLRLIYFSYDVKMKEKGDIPEGYSVSREKKERFSLILESASTNQTSMYLCASKISGAKYSNQPQHFGDGTRLSIL.

This clone came up once. The chain is built from TRBV18 and TRBJ1-6; D perhaps matches TRBD1 (6 bases). The CDR3 length is 14 residues. Per the germline V gene, CDR1 is KGHSH and CDR2 is LQKENI. Trimming took off 1 base at V and 8 bases at J, with 9 bases between the two ends. CDR3 sequence: CASSPRGADSPLHF. CDR3 coding DNA: TGTGCCAGCTCACCACGGGGGGCAGATTCACCCCTCCACTTT.

The chain has TRBV30 and TRBJ2-3; 9 bases are a match to TRBD2. V lost 0 bases and J lost 2; bases outside the gene matches: 6. The CDR3 sequence is 16 residues long. CDR1 is GTSNPN and CDR2 is SVGIG in the germline V gene (reference sequence). The CDR3: CAWSVAGGGATDTQYF. Written as DNA, the CDR3 is TGTGCCTGGAGTGTAGCGGGCGGGGGGGCCACAGATACGCAGTATTTT.

This CDR3 reads CASNHPGLGGNEQFF. The CDR3 region has the DNA TGTGCCAGCAACCACCCGGGACTAGGGGGCAATGAGCAGTTCTTC. The rearrangement uses TRBV7-2 and TRBJ2-1, with 8 bases matching TRBD2. The CDR3 has 15 residues. CDR1 is SGHTA and CDR2 is FQGNSA in the germline V gene. V shed 7 bases, J shed 6 bases, and the junction held 11 bases outside the gene matches.

The chain has TRBV6-6 and TRBJ2-7; 7 nucleotides align to TRBD2. V shed 6 bases and J 4 bases; nucleotides not matched to a gene: 9. This CDR3 spans 14 amino acids. Germline V gene lookup returns CDR1 MNHNY and CDR2 SVGAGI (reference sequence). The CDR3 is CASSLERRGYEQYF. The CDR3 nucleotides are TGTGCCAGCAGCCTGGAGCGGCGGGGGTACGAGCAGTACTTC.

The genes are TRBV6-1 and TRBJ1-2, with TRBD1 identical over 7 bases. From germline, CDR1 is MNHNS and CDR2 SASEGT. The CDR3 extends over 13 amino acids. With 6 bases clipped from V and 4 bases from J, the junction kept 5 bases outside the gene matches. The CDR3 region is CASRGTALYGYTF. The CDR3 region has the DNA TGTGCCAGCAGGGGGACAGCCCTCTATGGCTACACCTTC.

Comments on this clone: At one of its ends the junction is not consistent with the germline gene, which may arise from a read error. The genes are TRBV4-3 and TRBJ1-4; TRBD1 matches at 8 bases. The CDR3 consists of 15 residues. Looked up from germline, CDR1 is LGHNA and CDR2 is YSLEER. The CDR3 nucleotides are TGCGCCAGCAGTCAAGACAGGGGAGGGATTGAAAAACTGTTTTTT. Its translation: CASSQDRGGIEKLFF.

This clone appeared a single time. This same CDR3 is encoded by further DNA sequences in the sample. The J gene is TRBJ2-7, the V gene TRBV5-1; 8 nucleotides line up with TRBD2. Germline loops: CDR1 SGHRS, CDR2 YFSETQ. J was trimmed by 2 bases and V by 4 bases; bases with no gene match: 5. This CDR3 has 14 amino acids. The CDR3 DNA reads as TGCGCCAGCAGCCCCACTAGCGGAACCTACGAGCAGTACTTC. As protein: CASSPTSGTYEQYF.

About this clone: Other DNA sequences of this sample code for an identical CDR3. V usage is TRBV7-2 and J usage is TRBJ2-7; 12 bases agree with TRBD2. The CDR3 has 15 residues. V dropped 5 bases and J dropped 2; count of bases not matched to a gene: 4. Per the germline V gene, CDR1 is SGHTA and CDR2 is FQGNSA. The CDR3 protein is CASSLTSGSAYEQYF. The CDR3 DNA follows: TGTGCCAGCAGCCTGACTAGCGGGAGCGCCTACGAGCAGTACTTC.

DNA of the CDR3: TGCGCCAGCAGCCCCCCACTCGCTTCGGCCGAGCAGTACTTC. This gives the protein CASSPPLASAEQYF. The rearrangement joins TRBV4-1 to TRBJ2-7; D remains ambiguous. The V end lost 4 bases, the J end lost 6 bases, and 16 bases lay between the germline ends. This CDR3 has 14 residues. Germline V gives CDR1 MGHRA, CDR2 YSYEKL.

The chain joins TRBV6-6 to TRBJ1-2, with no clear D. The CDR3 has 15 residues. The germline CDR1 and CDR2 sequences are MNHNY and SVGAGI (reference sequence). V shed 5 bases and J shed 0 bases, with 13 bases lying between them. This CDR3 is CASSDRTSSNYGYTF. CDR3 nucleotides: TGTGCCAGCAGTGATAGGACGTCCTCTAACTATGGCTACACCTTC.

V and J are TRBV2 and TRBJ1-5; D is unclear. Trimming shortened V by 1 base and J by 2 bases, and 12 bases separated the two germline ends. The germline gives CDR1 SNHLY, CDR2 FYNNEI. The CDR3 contains 16 residues. The chain's CDR3 is CASSEVTGHGNQPQHF. For the CDR3, the DNA is TGTGCCAGCAGTGAAGTTACCGGGCACGGCAATCAGCCCCAGCATTTT.

V usage is TRBV5-4 and J usage is TRBJ1-4; TRBD1 is a possible D gene (6 bases). Germline CDR1 and CDR2: SGHNT and YYREEE (reference sequence). This CDR3 has 16 residues. V was clipped by 4 bases and J by 2 bases, with 15 bases between them. The DNA of the CDR3 is TGTGCCAGCAGCAAGGACAGTTCGTCCACTAATGAAAAACTGTTTTTT. Its translation is CASSKDSSSTNEKLFF. Drawing the rest from reference TRBV5-4 and TRBJ1-4, the complete variable domain is ETGVTQSPTHLIKTRGQQVTLRCSSQSGHNTVSWYQQALGQGPQFIFQYYREEENGRGNFPPRFSGLQFPNYSSELNVNALELDDSALYLCASSKDSSSTNEKLFFGSGTQLSVL.

V gene TRBV5-4 combines with J gene TRBJ1-1; tentative D call: TRBD1 (5 bases). The CDR3 sequence is 15 residues long. Germline V CDR1 and CDR2: SGHNT, YYREEE (reference sequence). Trimming took off 0 bases at V and 3 bases at J, with 12 bases between the two ends. CDR3 protein: CASSLGGRADTEAFF. The CDR3, as DNA: TGTGCCAGCAGCTTGGGGGGGAGGGCAGACACTGAAGCTTTCTTT.

This chain joins TRBV5-6 and TRBJ1-1, with D perhaps TRBD1 (6 bases). V was cut by 1 base and J by 1 base, with 11 bases left in between. This CDR3 spans 15 amino acids. The germline CDR1 and CDR2 sequences are SGHDT and YYEEEE. The CDR3 reads CASSLTGDKNTEAFF. In DNA, the CDR3 is TGTGCCAGCAGCTTGACGGGGGACAAGAACACTGAAGCTTTCTTT.

The chain carries TRBV28 and TRBJ2-2, with TRBD1 identical over 9 bases. The CDR3 runs to 14 residues. From germline, CDR1 is MDHEN and CDR2 SYDVKM. J was trimmed by 3 bases and V by 8 bases; bases with no gene match: 4. This chain's CDR3 is CASHRDRDTGELFF. CDR3 in DNA: TGTGCCAGCCACCGGGACAGGGACACCGGGGAGCTGTTTTTT.

V and J are TRBV6-5 and TRBJ2-1; 10 positions agree with TRBD1. Germline trimming cut 5 bases from V and 3 bases from J; bases unmatched to any gene: 4. CDR1 is MNHEY, CDR2 SVGAGI, per germline. The CDR3 is 15 residues long. CDR3: CASSTDRGSYNEQFF. In DNA, the CDR3 is TGTGCCAGCAGTACGGACAGGGGGAGCTACAATGAGCAGTTCTTC.

The V gene is TRBV27, the J gene TRBJ1-5; D is undetermined. This CDR3 has 12 amino acids. CDR1 and CDR2 from the germline V gene are MNHEY and SMNVEV (reference sequence). V lost 5 bases and J lost 7, with 9 bases in between. As DNA, the CDR3 is TGTGCCAGCAGTAGCAGGAGCCAGCCCCAGCATTTT. Amino acid sequence: CASSSRSQPQHF.

Concerning this clone: This CDR3 is also generated by other DNA sequences in the sample. The chain employs TRBV7-2 and TRBJ2-1; 7 nucleotides line up with TRBD2. CDR3 size: 15 residues. Trimming took 5 bases from V and 2 from J; bases not matched to a gene: 6. Per the germline V gene, CDR1 is SGHTA and CDR2 is FQGNSA. CDR3 coding DNA: TGTGCCAGCAGCCTTAGCGGGTCCACCTACAATGAGCAGTTCTTC. Translation gives CASSLSGSTYNEQFF. The full variable domain, in which reference TRBV7-2 and TRBJ2-1 provide the parts outside the CDR3, is GAGVSQSPSNKVTEKGKDVELRCDPISGHTALYWYRQSLGQGLEFLIYFQGNSAPDKSGLPSDRFSAERTGGSVSTLTIQRTQQEDSAVYLCASSLSGSTYNEQFFGPGTRLTVL.

The V gene is TRBV7-2, the J gene TRBJ2-1, with D possibly matching TRBD2 (5 bases). V lost 4 bases, J lost 5 bases, and 15 bases lay in between. Germline loops: CDR1 SGHTA, CDR2 FQGNSA. This CDR3 has 15 amino acids. The CDR3 nucleotides read TGTGCCAGCAGCTCCTCGATTCTGGGAGACAATGAGCAGTTCTTC. It codes for CASSSSILGDNEQFF.

The chain links TRBV7-8 to TRBJ1-5; TRBD1 matches 8 bases. The V gene end was trimmed by 4 bases and the J gene end by 6 bases; junction bases not matched to a gene: 14. This CDR3 has 17 amino acids. The germline V gene has CDR1 SGHVS and CDR2 FQNEAQ. Here the CDR3 reads CASSSEQRTGPGQPQHF. CDR3 sequence (DNA): TGTGCCAGCAGCTCAGAACAGAGGACAGGGCCTGGTCAGCCCCAGCATTTT.

This chain links TRBV9 with TRBJ2-2; TRBD1 aligns across 8 bases. Per germline, CDR1 SGDLS and CDR2 YYNGEE. Losses at the gene ends were 5 bases for V and 0 bases for J; bases not matched to a gene: 3. The CDR3 covers 15 residues. CDR3 amino acids: CASRRQGSNTGELFF. The CDR3 DNA follows: TGTGCCAGCAGAAGACAGGGGTCGAACACCGGGGAGCTGTTTTTT.

In regard to this clone: Other DNA sequences in the sample encode the same CDR3. The chain links TRBV9 to TRBJ1-5; TRBD1 agrees at 9 bases. V lost 0 bases, J lost 5 bases, and 3 bases stayed unmatched. The CDR3 runs to 15 residues. Germline loops: CDR1 SGDLS, CDR2 YYNGEE. The CDR3 reads CASSVGQGVDQPQHF. CDR3 bases: TGTGCCAGCAGCGTAGGACAGGGGGTAGATCAGCCCCAGCATTTT. The full variable domain, in which reference TRBV9 and TRBJ1-5 provide the parts outside the CDR3, is DSGVTQTPKHLITATGQRVTLRCSPRSGDLSVYWYQQSLDQGLQFLIQYYNGEERAKGNILERFSAQQFPDLHSELNLSSLELGDSALYFCASSVGQGVDQPQHFGDGTRLSIL.

The count of this clone is one. The J gene is TRBJ2-7, the V gene TRBV5-1, with TRBD1 identical over 8 bases. Germline V gene sequence: CDR1 SGHRS, CDR2 YFSETQ. V lost 1 base and J lost 3; bases outside the gene matches: 6. This CDR3 has 15 amino acids. Here the CDR3 reads CASSLPRDRIYEQYF. CDR3 in DNA: TGCGCCAGCAGCTTGCCTCGGGACAGGATCTACGAGCAGTACTTC.